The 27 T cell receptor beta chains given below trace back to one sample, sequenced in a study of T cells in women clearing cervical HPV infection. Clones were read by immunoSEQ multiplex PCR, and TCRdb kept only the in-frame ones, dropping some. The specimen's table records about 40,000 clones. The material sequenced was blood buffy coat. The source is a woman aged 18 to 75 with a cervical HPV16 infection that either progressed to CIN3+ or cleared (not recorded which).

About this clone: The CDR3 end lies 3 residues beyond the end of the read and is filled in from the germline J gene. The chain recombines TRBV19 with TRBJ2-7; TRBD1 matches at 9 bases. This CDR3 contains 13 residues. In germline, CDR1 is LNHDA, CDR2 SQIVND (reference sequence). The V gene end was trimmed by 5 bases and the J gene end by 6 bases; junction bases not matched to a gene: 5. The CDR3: CASSPGTGSEQYF. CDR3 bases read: TGTGCCAGTAGTCCCGGGACAGGGAGCGAG.

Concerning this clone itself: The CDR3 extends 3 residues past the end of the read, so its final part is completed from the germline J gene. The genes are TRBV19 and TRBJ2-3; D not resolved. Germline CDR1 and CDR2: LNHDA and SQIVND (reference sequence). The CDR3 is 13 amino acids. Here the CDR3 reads CASSNRPNQPQYF. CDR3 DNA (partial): TGTGCCAGTAGCAACAGACCGAATCAGCCG.

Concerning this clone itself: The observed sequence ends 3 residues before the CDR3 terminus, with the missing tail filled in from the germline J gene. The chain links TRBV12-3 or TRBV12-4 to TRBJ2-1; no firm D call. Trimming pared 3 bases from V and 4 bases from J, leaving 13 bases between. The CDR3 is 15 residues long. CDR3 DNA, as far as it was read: TGTGCCAGCAGTTTCGGAACTACAAGATACAATGAG. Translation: CASSFGTTRYNE. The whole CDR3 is CASSFGTTRYNEQFF.

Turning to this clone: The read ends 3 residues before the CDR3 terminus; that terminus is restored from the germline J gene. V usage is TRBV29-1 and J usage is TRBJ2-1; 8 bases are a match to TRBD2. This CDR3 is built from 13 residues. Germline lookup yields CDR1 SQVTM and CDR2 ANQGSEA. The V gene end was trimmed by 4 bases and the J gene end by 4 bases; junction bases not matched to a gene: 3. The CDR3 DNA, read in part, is TGCAGCGTTGCACTAGCGGATTACAATGAG. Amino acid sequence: CSVALADYNE. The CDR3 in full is CSVALADYNEQFF.

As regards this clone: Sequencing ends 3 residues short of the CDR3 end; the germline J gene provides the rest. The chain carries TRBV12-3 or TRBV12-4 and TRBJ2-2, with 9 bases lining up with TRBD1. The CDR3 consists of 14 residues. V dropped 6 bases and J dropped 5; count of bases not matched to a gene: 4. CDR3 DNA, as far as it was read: TGTGCCAGCAGGTCGGACAGGGGTACCGGGGAG. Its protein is CASRSDRGTGE. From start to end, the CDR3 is CASRSDRGTGELFF.

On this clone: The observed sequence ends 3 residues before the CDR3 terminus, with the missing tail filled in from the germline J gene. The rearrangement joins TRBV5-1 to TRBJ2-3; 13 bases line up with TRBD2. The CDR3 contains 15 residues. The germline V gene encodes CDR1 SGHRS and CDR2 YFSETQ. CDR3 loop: CASSRTSGRGETQYF. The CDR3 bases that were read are TGCGCCAGCAGCAGGACTAGCGGGAGAGGGGAGACG.

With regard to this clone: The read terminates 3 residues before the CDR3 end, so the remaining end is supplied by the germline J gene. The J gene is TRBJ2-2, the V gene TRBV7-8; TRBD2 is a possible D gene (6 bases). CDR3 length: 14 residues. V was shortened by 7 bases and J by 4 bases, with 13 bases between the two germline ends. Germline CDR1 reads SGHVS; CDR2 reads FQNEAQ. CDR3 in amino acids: CASIDWDFTGELFF. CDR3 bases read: TGTGCCAGCATCGACTGGGACTTCACCGGGGAG.

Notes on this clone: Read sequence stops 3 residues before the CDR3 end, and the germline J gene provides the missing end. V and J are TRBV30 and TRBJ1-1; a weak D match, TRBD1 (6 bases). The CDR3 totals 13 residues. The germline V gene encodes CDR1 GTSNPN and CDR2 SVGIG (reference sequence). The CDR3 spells CAWRKGGPPEAFF. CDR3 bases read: TGTGCCTGGAGAAAAGGGGGACCCCCGGAA.

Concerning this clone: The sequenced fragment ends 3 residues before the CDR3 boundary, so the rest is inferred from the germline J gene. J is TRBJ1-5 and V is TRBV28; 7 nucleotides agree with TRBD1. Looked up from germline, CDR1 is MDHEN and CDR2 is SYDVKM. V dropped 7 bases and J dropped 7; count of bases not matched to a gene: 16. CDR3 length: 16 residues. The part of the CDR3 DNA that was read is TGTGCCAGCAATAAAGGAGGAGGGGGCGGGTTACAGCCC. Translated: CASNKGGGGGLQP. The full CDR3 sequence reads CASNKGGGGGLQPQHF.

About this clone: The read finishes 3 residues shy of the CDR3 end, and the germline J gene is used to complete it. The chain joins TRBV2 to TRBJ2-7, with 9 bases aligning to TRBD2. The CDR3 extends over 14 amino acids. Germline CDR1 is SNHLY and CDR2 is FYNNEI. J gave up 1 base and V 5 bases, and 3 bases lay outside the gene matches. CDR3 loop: CASSSLAGSYEQYF. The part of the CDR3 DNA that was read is TGTGCCAGCAGTTCCCTAGCGGGATCCTACGAG.

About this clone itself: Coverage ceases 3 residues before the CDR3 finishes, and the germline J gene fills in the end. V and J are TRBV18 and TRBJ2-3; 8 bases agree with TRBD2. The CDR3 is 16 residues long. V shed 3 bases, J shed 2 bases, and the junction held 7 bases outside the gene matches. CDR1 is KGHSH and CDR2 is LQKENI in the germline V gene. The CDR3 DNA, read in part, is TGTGCCAGCTCACCGCCGACTAGCGACAACACAGATACG. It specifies CASSPPTSDNTDT. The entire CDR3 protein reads CASSPPTSDNTDTQYF. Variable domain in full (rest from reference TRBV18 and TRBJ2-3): NAGVMQNPRHLVRRRGQEARLRCSPMKGHSHVYWYRQLPEEGLKFMVYLQKENIIDESGMPKERFSAEFPKEGPSILRIQQVVRGDSAAYFCASSPPTSDNTDTQYFGPGTRLTVL.

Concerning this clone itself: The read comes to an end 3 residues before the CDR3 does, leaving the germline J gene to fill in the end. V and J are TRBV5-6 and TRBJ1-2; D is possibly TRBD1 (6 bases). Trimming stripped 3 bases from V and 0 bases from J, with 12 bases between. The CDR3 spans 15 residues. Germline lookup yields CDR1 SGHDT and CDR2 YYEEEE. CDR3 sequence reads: CASSSGTPANYGYTF. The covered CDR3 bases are TGTGCCAGCAGCTCAGGGACACCAGCTAACTATGGC. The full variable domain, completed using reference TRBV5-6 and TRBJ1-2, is DAGVTQSPTHLIKTRGQQVTLRCSPKSGHDTVSWYQQALGQGPQFIFQYYEEEERQRGNFPDRFSGHQFPNYSSELNVNALLLGDSALYLCASSSGTPANYGYTFGSGTRLTVV.

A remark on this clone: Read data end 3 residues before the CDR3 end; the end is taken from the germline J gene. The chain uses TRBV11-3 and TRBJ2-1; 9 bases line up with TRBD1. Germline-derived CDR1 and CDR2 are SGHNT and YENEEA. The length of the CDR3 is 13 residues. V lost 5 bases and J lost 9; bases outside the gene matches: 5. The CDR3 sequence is CASSGQGKAEQFF. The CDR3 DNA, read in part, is TGTGCCAGCAGCGGACAGGGGAAGGCTGAG.

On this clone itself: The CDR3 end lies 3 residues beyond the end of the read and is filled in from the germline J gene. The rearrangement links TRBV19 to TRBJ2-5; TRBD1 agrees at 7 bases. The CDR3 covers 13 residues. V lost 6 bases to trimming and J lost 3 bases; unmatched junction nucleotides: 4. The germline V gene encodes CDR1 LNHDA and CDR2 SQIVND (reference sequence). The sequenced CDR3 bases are TGTGCCAGTAGCTCGGACAGGAAAGAGACC. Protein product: CASSSDRKET. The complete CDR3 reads CASSSDRKETQYF.

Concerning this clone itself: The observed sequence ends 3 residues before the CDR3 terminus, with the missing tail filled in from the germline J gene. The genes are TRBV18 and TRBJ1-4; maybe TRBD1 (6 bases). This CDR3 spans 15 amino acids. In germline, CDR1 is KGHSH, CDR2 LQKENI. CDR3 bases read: TGTGCCAGCTCACCGACAGGCGAACTCCCCAACAAA. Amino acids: CASSPTGELPNK. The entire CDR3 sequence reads CASSPTGELPNKLFF.

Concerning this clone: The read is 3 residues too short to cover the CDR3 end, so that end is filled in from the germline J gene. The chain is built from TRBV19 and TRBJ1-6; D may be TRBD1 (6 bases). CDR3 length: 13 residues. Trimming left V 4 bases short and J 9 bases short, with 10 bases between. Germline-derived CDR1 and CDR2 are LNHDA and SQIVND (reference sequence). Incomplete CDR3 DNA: TGTGCCAGTAGTAGTACAGGGCTTTCACCC. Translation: CASSSTGLSP. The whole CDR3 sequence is CASSSTGLSPLHF.

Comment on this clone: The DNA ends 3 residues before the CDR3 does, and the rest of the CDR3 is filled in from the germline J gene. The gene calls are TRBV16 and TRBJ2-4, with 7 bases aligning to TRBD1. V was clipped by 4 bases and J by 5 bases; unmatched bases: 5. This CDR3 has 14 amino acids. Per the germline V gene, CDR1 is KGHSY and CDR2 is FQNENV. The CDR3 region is CASSRSGTENIQYF. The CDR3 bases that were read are TGTGCCAGCAGCCGCTCCGGGACAGAAAACATT.

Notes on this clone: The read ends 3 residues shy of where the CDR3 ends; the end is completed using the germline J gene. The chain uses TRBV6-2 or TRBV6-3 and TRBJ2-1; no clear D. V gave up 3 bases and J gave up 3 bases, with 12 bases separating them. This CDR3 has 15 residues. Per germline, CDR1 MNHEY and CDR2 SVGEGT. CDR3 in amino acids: CASSYVGGIYNEQFF. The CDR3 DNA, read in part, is TGTGCCAGCAGTTATGTTGGCGGAATCTACAATGAG.

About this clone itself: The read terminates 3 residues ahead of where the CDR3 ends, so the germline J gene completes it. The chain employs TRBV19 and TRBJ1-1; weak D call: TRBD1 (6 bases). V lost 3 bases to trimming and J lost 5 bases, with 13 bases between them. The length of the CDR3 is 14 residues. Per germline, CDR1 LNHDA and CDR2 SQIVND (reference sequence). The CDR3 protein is CASSMFRGSTEAFF. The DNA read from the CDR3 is TGTGCCAGTAGTATGTTTAGGGGGAGTACTGAA. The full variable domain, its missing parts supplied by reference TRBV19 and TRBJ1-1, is DGGITQSPKYLFRKEGQNVTLSCEQNLNHDAMYWYRQDPGQGLRLIYYSQIVNDFQKGDIAEGYSVSREKKESFPLTVTSAQKNPTAFYLCASSMFRGSTEAFFGQGTRLTVV.

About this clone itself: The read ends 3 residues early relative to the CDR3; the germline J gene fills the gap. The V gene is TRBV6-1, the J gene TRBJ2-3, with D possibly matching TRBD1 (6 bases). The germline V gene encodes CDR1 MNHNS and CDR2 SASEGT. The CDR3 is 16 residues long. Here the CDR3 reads CASSEQGSLSGQPQYF. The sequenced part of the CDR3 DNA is TGTGCCAGCAGTGAACAGGGGAGCCTATCGGGTCAGCCG.

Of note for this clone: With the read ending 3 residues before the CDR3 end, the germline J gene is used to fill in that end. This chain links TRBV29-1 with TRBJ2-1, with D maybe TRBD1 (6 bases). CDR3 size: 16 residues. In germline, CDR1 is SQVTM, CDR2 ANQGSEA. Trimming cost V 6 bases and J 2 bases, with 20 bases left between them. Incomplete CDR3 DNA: TGCAGCGTCCGTATGAAGGGACACGGGGCCTACAATGAG. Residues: CSVRMKGHGAYNE. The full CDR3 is CSVRMKGHGAYNEQFF.

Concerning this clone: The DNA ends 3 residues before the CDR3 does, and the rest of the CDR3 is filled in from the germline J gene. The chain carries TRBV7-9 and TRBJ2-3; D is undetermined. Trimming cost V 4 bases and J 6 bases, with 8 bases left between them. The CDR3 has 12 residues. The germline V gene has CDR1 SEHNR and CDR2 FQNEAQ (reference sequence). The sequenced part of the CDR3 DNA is TGTGCCAGCAGCTCGTTTATGGATACG. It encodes CASSSFMDT. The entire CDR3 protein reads CASSSFMDTQYF.

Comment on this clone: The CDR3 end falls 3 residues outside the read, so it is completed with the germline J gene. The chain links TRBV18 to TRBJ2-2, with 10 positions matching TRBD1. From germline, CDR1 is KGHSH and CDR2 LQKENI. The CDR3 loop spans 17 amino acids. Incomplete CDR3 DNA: TGTGCCAGCTCACCAGAAGGGACAGGGGTCCTTAATTCGCCG. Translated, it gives CASSPEGTGVLNSP. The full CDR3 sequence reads CASSPEGTGVLNSPLFF.

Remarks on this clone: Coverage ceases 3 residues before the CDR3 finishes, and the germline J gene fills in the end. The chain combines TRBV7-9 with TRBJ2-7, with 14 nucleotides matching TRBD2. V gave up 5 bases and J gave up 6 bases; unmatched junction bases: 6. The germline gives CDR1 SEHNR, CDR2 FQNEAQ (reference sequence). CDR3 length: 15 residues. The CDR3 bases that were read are TGTGCCAGCAGCCTGGGACTAGCGGGAGCGGTCGAG. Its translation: CASSLGLAGAVE. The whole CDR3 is CASSLGLAGAVEQYF.

The covered CDR3 bases are TGTGCCTGGACGGGAGGAGCGGGAGTGGGCAATGAG. It specifies CAWTGGAGVGNE. The entire CDR3 sequence reads CAWTGGAGVGNEQFF. The gene calls are TRBV30 and TRBJ2-1; 8 nucleotides line up with TRBD2. The read comes to an end 3 residues before the CDR3 does, leaving the germline J gene to fill in the end. The CDR3 is 15 amino acids. Germline V gene data show CDR1 as GTSNPN and CDR2 as SVGIG (reference sequence). V trimming: 4 bases; J trimming: 6 bases; junction bases outside the gene matches: 11.

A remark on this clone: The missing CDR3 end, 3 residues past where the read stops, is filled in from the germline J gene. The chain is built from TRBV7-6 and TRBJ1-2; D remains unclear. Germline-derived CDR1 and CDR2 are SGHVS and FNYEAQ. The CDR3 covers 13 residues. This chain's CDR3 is CASSLDGLDDYTF. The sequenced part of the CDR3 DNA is TGTGCCAGCAGCTTAGATGGGCTGGATGAC.

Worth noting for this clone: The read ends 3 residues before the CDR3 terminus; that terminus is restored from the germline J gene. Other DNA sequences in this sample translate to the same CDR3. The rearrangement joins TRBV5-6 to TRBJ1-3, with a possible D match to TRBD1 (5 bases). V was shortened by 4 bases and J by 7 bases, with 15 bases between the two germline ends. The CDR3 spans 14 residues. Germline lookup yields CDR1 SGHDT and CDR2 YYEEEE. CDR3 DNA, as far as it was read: TGTGCCAGCAGCGCCCCGACAGATACGAACACC. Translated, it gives CASSAPTDTNT. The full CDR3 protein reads CASSAPTDTNTIYF.